The 30 T cell receptor beta chains below all came from one sample that was sequenced in a study of shared clonotypes between healthy human individuals. Assay used: immunoSEQ multiplex PCR; TCRdb lists only in-frame clones, some missing. The sample contains about 490,000 clones, 81% of which appear only once. Sequencing was carried out using PBMCs. The receptors stem from a woman in her 40s in good health. Some clones in this sample may be carry-over from other donors' samples.

J is TRBJ2-2 and V is TRBV6-5; D gene unclear. V dropped 6 bases and J dropped 6 bases, with 14 bases sitting between them. The CDR3 totals 14 residues. Per the germline V gene, CDR1 is MNHEY and CDR2 is SVGAGI. This CDR3 is CASRPRYLAGELFF. In DNA, the CDR3 is TGTGCCAGCAGACCTAGGTATTTGGCCGGGGAGCTGTTTTTT.

The chain has TRBV21-1 and TRBJ2-1. TRBV21-1 is classified as a pseudogene. The CDR3 has 17 residues. CDR3 residues: CASSNLPGPGVYNEQFF. The CDR3 DNA follows: TGTGCCAGCAGCAACCTCCCGGGACCTGGGGTATACAATGAGCAGTTCTTC.

The chain joins TRBV7-2 to TRBJ2-3; 8 bases fit TRBD2. Trimming cost V 6 bases and J 6 bases; bases outside gene matches: 8. Germline CDR1 reads SGHTA; CDR2 reads FQGNSA. The CDR3 is 14 amino acids. CDR3 nucleotide sequence: TGTGCCAGCAGGGTCGGGCGGGAGGTGGATACGCAGTATTTT. This sequence encodes CASRVGREVDTQYF.

CDR3 sequence (DNA): TGTGCCAGCAGCGTAGCAATAGGGACCTACGAGCAGTACTTC. Translated, it gives CASSVAIGTYEQYF. The gene calls are TRBV9 and TRBJ2-7, with no clear D. The CDR3 length is 14 residues. Germline-derived CDR1 and CDR2 are SGDLS and YYNGEE. V lost 0 bases and J 2 bases, leaving 9 bases between the germline ends.

This clone has at least ten counts. In the same sample, other DNA sequences code for this CDR3. The V gene is TRBV15, the J gene TRBJ2-1, with 11 bases fitting TRBD2. This CDR3 spans 15 amino acids. With V trimmed by 5 bases and J by 0 bases, 0 bases remained unmatched. CDR1 LNHNV and CDR2 YYDKDF come from the germline V gene (reference sequence). CDR3 amino acids: CATSGTSGSYNEQFF. The CDR3 DNA follows: TGTGCCACCAGCGGGACTAGCGGCTCCTACAATGAGCAGTTCTTC.

This clone was seen once. Other nucleotide sequences in the sample specify the same CDR3. The chain employs TRBV11-2 and TRBJ2-7; D not certain. The CDR3 is 14 amino acids. V lost 1 base, J lost 1 base, and 8 bases lay in between. Germline CDR1 reads SGHAT; CDR2 reads FQNNGV. CDR3 sequence (DNA): TGTGCCAGCAGCTTAGTAGGGCCTTCCTACGAGCAGTACTTC. Translated, it gives CASSLVGPSYEQYF.

Note on this clone: Other DNA sequences in this sample translate to the same CDR3. The chain has TRBV4-1 and TRBJ1-4; D is uncertain. The germline V and J ends were trimmed by 1 base and 8 bases, with 11 bases remaining between them. Germline V gives CDR1 MGHRA, CDR2 YSYEKL. The length of the CDR3 is 14 residues. The CDR3 here is CASSQGGGGEKLFF. The CDR3 nucleotides are TGCGCCAGCAGCCAAGGAGGCGGAGGGGAAAAACTGTTTTTT.

The rearrangement joins TRBV7-3 to TRBJ1-2; D is ambiguous. Trimming took 5 bases from V and 4 from J, leaving 14 bases between them. CDR3 length: 14 amino acids. CDR1 and CDR2 (germline): SGHTA, FQGTGA. The CDR3 loop reads CASSPDPRGYGYTF. In DNA form, the CDR3 reads TGTGCCAGCAGCCCTGACCCCCGGGGCTATGGCTACACCTTC.

In this sample, this clone turned up a few times. The V gene is TRBV9, the J gene TRBJ2-2; tentatively, D is TRBD2 (6 bases). Germline assignment: CDR1 SGDLS and CDR2 YYNGEE. The CDR3 is made up of 15 amino acids. The V end lost 3 bases, the J end lost 4 bases, and 13 bases lay between the germline ends. CDR3 residues: CASSARLDPTGELFF. DNA of the CDR3: TGTGCCAGCAGCGCCCGACTAGACCCCACCGGGGAGCTGTTTTTT.

The J gene is TRBJ2-1, the V gene TRBV4-1; TRBD2 matches at 10 bases. Unmatched junction bases numbered 18, after V lost 4 bases and J lost 0 bases. CDR3 size: 21 residues. The germline V gene has CDR1 MGHRA and CDR2 YSYEKL. Here the CDR3 reads CASSPGVLGTSDSSSYNEQFF. The DNA for the CDR3 is TGCGCCAGCAGCCCAGGGGTATTGGGGACTAGCGACTCGAGCTCCTACAATGAGCAGTTCTTC.

The chain couples TRBV6-5 to TRBJ2-2; D is possibly TRBD2 (6 bases). Per germline, CDR1 MNHEY and CDR2 SVGAGI. V lost 8 bases and J lost 7, with 20 bases in between. There are 15 residues in the CDR3. The CDR3 here is CASQFGRESGGELFF. Written as DNA, the CDR3 is TGTGCCAGCCAATTTGGGCGGGAAAGTGGCGGGGAGCTGTTTTTT.

The J gene is TRBJ1-2, the V gene TRBV7-9; D is undetermined. Germline lookup yields CDR1 SEHNR and CDR2 FQNEAQ (reference sequence). The CDR3 contains 11 residues. Trimming took off 5 bases at V and 2 bases at J, with 3 bases between the two ends. The CDR3 reads CASSGNYGYTF. DNA of the CDR3: TGTGCCAGCAGCGGAAACTATGGCTACACCTTC.

The chain links TRBV9 to TRBJ2-7, with TRBD1 matching over 11 bases. Germline V gene data show CDR1 as SGDLS and CDR2 as YYNGEE. The CDR3 consists of 16 residues. With V trimmed by 3 bases and J by 3 bases, 8 bases remained unmatched. CDR3 in DNA: TGTGCCAGCAGCGCGGACAGGGGGCGTCTTATCTACGAGCAGTACTTC. Translation gives CASSADRGRLIYEQYF.

This sequence joins TRBV28 and TRBJ1-2, with D maybe TRBD1 (5 bases). CDR1 MDHEN and CDR2 SYDVKM come from the germline V gene. The CDR3 is 16 residues long. V dropped 2 bases and J dropped 8 bases, with 21 bases sitting between them. CDR3 region: CASSLKYQSRSGGYTF. DNA for the CDR3: TGTGCCAGCAGTTTAAAATACCAGAGCCGCTCAGGGGGCTACACCTTC.

The gene calls are TRBV2 and TRBJ1-1, with a tentative D call TRBD1 (6 bases). CDR1 is SNHLY, CDR2 FYNNEI, per germline. V lost 5 bases, J lost 4 bases, and 14 bases lay in between. The CDR3 is made up of 14 amino acids. The CDR3 nucleotides are TGTGCCAGCAGTCCACAGGGAGGTACCACTGAAGCTTTCTTT. It specifies CASSPQGGTTEAFF.

V and J are TRBV2 and TRBJ1-5; weak D call: TRBD1 (5 bases). Germline lookup yields CDR1 SNHLY and CDR2 FYNNEI. The V end lost 6 bases, the J end lost 0 bases, and 15 bases lay between the germline ends. The CDR3 sequence is 16 residues long. CDR3 bases: TGTGCCAGCAGCGGGGAGGGGCGGGCTAGCAATCAGCCCCAGCATTTT. Amino acid sequence: CASSGEGRASNQPQHF. The full variable domain, completed using reference TRBV2 and TRBJ1-5, is EPEVTQTPSHQVTQMGQEVILRCVPISNHLYFYWYRQILGQKVEFLVSFYNNEISEKSEIFDDQFSVERPDGSNFTLKIRSTKLEDSAMYFCASSGEGRASNQPQHFGDGTRLSIL.

In its sample, this clone was seen many times. The chain has TRBV19 and TRBJ2-2; weak D call: TRBD2 (6 bases). The CDR3 runs 16 residues. V was shortened by 3 bases and J by 2 bases, with 13 bases between the two germline ends. Germline V gene lookup returns CDR1 LNHDA and CDR2 SQIVND (reference sequence). The CDR3 coding sequence is TGTGCCAGTAGTATGGCCGGGACTTTCAACACCGGGGAGCTGTTTTTT. Protein: CASSMAGTFNTGELFF.

To note about this clone: This probably arose from a read error, given a far larger clone one base away. The same CDR3 arises from other DNA sequences in this sample as well. The chain couples TRBV25-1 to TRBJ2-2; a possible D gene is TRBD2 (5 bases). The CDR3 loop spans 12 amino acids. Germline V gene sequence: CDR1 MGHDK, CDR2 SYGVNS. This CDR3 reads CASSESTGEPFF. The CDR3 DNA is TGTGCCAGCAGTGAATCTACCGGGGAGCCGTTTTTT.

This clone was recorded only once. In nucleotides, the CDR3 is TGTGCCAGCAGCCTTATGGGCCCGAACGTGAAGGGGAATAGAAACACCATATATTTT. Translated, it gives CASSLMGPNVKGNRNTIYF. V is TRBV27 and J is TRBJ1-3, with D possibly being TRBD1 (5 bases). Per the germline V gene, CDR1 is MNHEY and CDR2 is SMNVEV (reference sequence). The CDR3 totals 19 residues. V was trimmed by 6 bases and J by 5 bases, leaving 29 bases between them.

The chain carries TRBV28 and TRBJ2-5, with unresolved D. Trimming took off 5 bases at V and 1 base at J, with 14 bases between the two ends. Germline CDR1 is MDHEN and CDR2 is SYDVKM. The CDR3 covers 15 residues. DNA for the CDR3: TGTGCCAGCAGTCCTCTCGGGCGATCCCAAGAGACCCAGTACTTC. Residues: CASSPLGRSQETQYF.

This clone showed up just once. J is TRBJ2-2 and V is TRBV19; D uncertain. V lost 2 bases, J lost 2 bases, and 9 bases lay in between. CDR3 length equals 15 residues. From germline, CDR1 is LNHDA and CDR2 SQIVND (reference sequence). The CDR3, as DNA: TGTGCCAGTAGTATACAAAGACACAACACCGGGGAGCTGTTTTTT. Its translation is CASSIQRHNTGELFF.

In nucleotides, the CDR3 is TGTGCCAGCAGCATAAACAGGGGGGGCACTGAAGCTTTCTTT. This codes for CASSINRGGTEAFF. The J gene is TRBJ1-1, the V gene TRBV5-6, with 8 bases that match TRBD1. Trimming cost V 4 bases and J 4 bases; bases outside gene matches: 6. Germline V gene sequence: CDR1 SGHDT, CDR2 YYEEEE. This CDR3 region has 14 residues.

The CDR3 spells CSVVLGQGASYEQYF. In nucleotides, the CDR3 is TGCAGCGTTGTATTAGGACAGGGGGCTTCCTACGAGCAGTACTTC. V gene TRBV29-1 combines with J gene TRBJ2-7; 11 bases align to TRBD1. There are 15 residues in the CDR3. The ends lost 4 bases at V and 1 base at J; junction bases unmatched: 6. Germline V gene lookup returns CDR1 SQVTM and CDR2 ANQGSEA.

Turning to this clone: A far larger clone is just one base off, so this is likely a read error. Other DNA sequences in this sample translate to the same CDR3. V gene TRBV29-1 combines with J gene TRBJ1-4; 9 nucleotides line up with TRBD1. This CDR3 comprises 14 residues. CDR1 is SQVTM and CDR2 is ANQGSEA in the germline V gene. CDR3 residues: CSVNTGGRGEKLFF. The CDR3 coding sequence is TGTAGCGTTAACACAGGGGGCAGAGGAGAAAAACTGTTTTTT.

The chain has TRBV18 and TRBJ2-3; D gene ambiguous. The V and J ends lost 3 bases and 0 bases respectively, with 7 bases between them. Germline V gives CDR1 KGHSH, CDR2 LQKENI. The CDR3 contains 14 residues. CDR3 loop: CASSPSRSTDTQYF. In nucleotides, the CDR3 is TGTGCCAGCTCACCGTCCCGGAGCACAGATACGCAGTATTTT.

As concerns this clone: A far more abundant clone sits one base away, making this likely a read error. The V and J genes are TRBV11-2 and TRBJ2-7; D unresolved. Trimming removed 2 bases at V and 9 bases at J, with 14 bases between. This CDR3 is built from 13 residues. Germline CDR1 is SGHAT and CDR2 is FQNNGV. In DNA, the CDR3 is TGTGCCAGCAGCTTAAATCCGGGCGTCGGGCAGTACTTC. This encodes CASSLNPGVGQYF. Variable domain in full (rest from reference TRBV11-2 and TRBJ2-7): EAGVAQSPRYKIIEKRQSVAFWCNPISGHATLYWYQQILGQGPKLLIQFQNNGVVDDSQLPKDRFSAERLKGVDSTLKIQPAKLEDSAVYLCASSLNPGVGQYFGPGTRLTVT.

This clone was counted between two and nine times. This is likely an artifact of a read error, given a far larger clone one base away. Other DNA variants within this sample encode the same CDR3. CDR3 nucleotides: TGCAGCGCGGGAGACAACTATGGCTACACCTTT. Its protein product is CSAGDNYGYTF. This sequence joins TRBV29-1 and TRBJ1-2; no firm D call. The CDR3 length is 11 residues. CDR1 is SQVTM and CDR2 is ANQGSEA in the germline V gene. The full variable domain, rest sourced from reference TRBV29-1 and TRBJ1-2, is SAVISQKPSRDICQRGTSLTIQCQVDSQVTMMFWYRQQPGQSLTLIATANQGSEATYESGFVIDKFPISRPNLTFSTLTVSNMSPEDSSIYLCSAGDNYGYTFGSGTRLTVV.

This clone occurred once. V and J are TRBV19 and TRBJ2-5; maybe TRBD1 (7 bases). CDR1 LNHDA and CDR2 SQIVND come from the germline V gene (reference sequence). Trimming shortened V by 9 bases and J by 4 bases, and 12 bases separated the two germline ends. This CDR3 contains 12 residues. DNA of the CDR3: TGTGCCAGCGGCCAGGGGGGAGAGACCCAGTACTTC. Protein product: CASGQGGETQYF.

A single count supports this clone. The CDR3 nucleotides read TGTGCCATCAGTGAGTCTCTAGAGAACACCGGGGAGCTGTTTTTT. This gives the protein CAISESLENTGELFF. This chain joins TRBV10-3 and TRBJ2-2, with D unclear. The CDR3 totals 15 residues. The germline V gene has CDR1 ENHRY and CDR2 SYGVKD. Deletions cut 0 bases from V and 1 base from J, with 6 bases between.

The chain has TRBV7-2 and TRBJ2-7, with 10 bases matching TRBD1. CDR3 size: 14 residues. V gave up 3 bases and J gave up 6 bases; unmatched junction bases: 5. Per the germline V gene, CDR1 is SGHTA and CDR2 is FQGNSA. This CDR3 reads CASSFRGDRGEQYF. The CDR3 DNA follows: TGTGCCAGCAGCTTTAGGGGGGACAGGGGCGAGCAGTACTTC.